The clone carrying this TCR beta chain was counted a few times. Its target is unknown. These data are taken from a study of beta chain features in type 1 diabetes. V was clipped by 4 bases and J by 5 bases, with 18 bases between them. This CDR3 is built from 15 residues. Germline V gene data show CDR1 as SGHNT and CDR2 as YYREEE (reference sequence). Sorting that relied on CD45RO/CCR7/CD25/CD127/CD95/CD27 yielded CD4+ naive, central memory, regulatory and stem cell-like memory cells. The isolated RNA, all of it, was reverse transcribed, so expressed TCRB transcripts were what got sequenced. Sequencing was performed with immunoSEQ multiplex PCR; in TCRdb, only in-frame clones are kept and a portion is missing. This sample has roughly 250,000 clones, with roughly 21% found just once. Study results and caveats: Whether HLA type influences TCRB rearrangement remained unresolved here. Type 1 diabetes patients showed a moderate but significant shortening of TCRB CDR3s in all four CD4+ subsets. VDJ junctions from type 1 diabetes patients carried fewer insertions and larger deletions.

Sequenced material: naive CD4+ T cells from blood. The clonotype was recovered from a woman between 40 and 55 years old with type 1 diabetes. The V call is TRBV5-4, the J call TRBJ1-2; D not resolved. CDR3 region: CASSPAPQGGYGYTF. In DNA form, the CDR3 reads TGTGCCAGCAGCCCCGCTCCCCAAGGAGGTTATGGCTACACCTTC.